This entry concerns a single T cell receptor beta chain. No antigen is known for it. Data came from immunoSEQ multiplex PCR; TCRdb stores just in-frame clones and leaves some out. The sample consists of 100,000 or so clones, roughly 86% of them appearing once. The data stem from a study of cytomegalovirus exposure and HLA in healthy donors. Looking at the study overall: A subsequent analysis reported that the roughly 120 validation repertoires were produced on the same platform that had also been used for the 600 to 700 first-cohort repertoires. Study findings and constraints: Per published reports, the classifier diagnosed cytomegalovirus status with high specificity and sensitivity. CMV antigen specificity was confirmed in vitro for a few CMV-associated chains.

CDR1 SGHAT and CDR2 FQNNGV come from the germline V gene. Trimming cost V 5 bases and J 4 bases; bases outside gene matches: 9. The CDR3 runs to 15 residues. The material sequenced was PBMCs. The chain recombines TRBV11-2 with TRBJ2-7; 9 nucleotides agree with TRBD2. This clonotype was sampled from a woman aged 18-29 years in good health and CMV-seropositive. The CDR3 sequence is CASSPLGSGSYEQYF. CDR3 sequence (DNA): TGTGCCAGCAGCCCCTTAGGTAGCGGGAGTTACGAGCAGTACTTC.